The source of this T cell receptor beta chain is a study of shared clonotypes between healthy human individuals. Here immunoSEQ multiplex PCR was the method, and the copy in TCRdb shows in-frame clones only, minus some. In the table there are some 2,100,000 clones, approximately 96% of which are singletons. The germline CDR1 and CDR2 sequences are MNHNS and SASEGT. Trimming stripped 6 bases from V and 6 bases from J, with 12 bases between. The CDR3 is 13 residues long. The sample was naive CD4+ T cells sorted from blood. Subset denoted: CD45RA+ positively selected. This chain joins TRBV6-1 and TRBJ1-5; D might be TRBD1 (5 bases). This TCR was sampled from a man younger than 30 in good health. CDR3 coding DNA: TGTGCCAGCAGCGGAGGGGTAGCTCAGCCCCAGCATTTT. It translates to CASSGGVAQPQHF.